This TCR beta chain originates from a study of blood T cell repertoires in COVID-19. A single count supports this clone. Some clones are missing from TCRdb's copy, which holds only in-frame ones; the method was immunoSEQ multiplex PCR. This sample has 70,000 to 75,000 clones, with 90% found just once. This TCR was sampled from a human donor in a cohort sampled during active COVID-19. Sequencing was performed on peripheral blood.

The CDR3 loop is CATSDPGTGYQETQYF. CDR3 DNA sequence: TGTGCCACCAGTGATCCCGGGACAGGGTACCAAGAGACCCAGTACTTC. The rearrangement uses TRBV24-1 and TRBJ2-5; 9 nucleotides align to TRBD1. The CDR3 loop spans 16 amino acids. The ends lost 3 bases at V and 0 bases at J; junction bases unmatched: 4. Per germline, CDR1 KGHDR and CDR2 SFDVKD.